This section outlines one T cell receptor beta chain sequence together with its context. This clonotype has more than one count but fewer than ten. It has no known antigen specificity. Base qualities are not provided; no much larger clone lies one nucleotide away. Taken from cysteine to phenylalanine, the CDR3 has 15 residues. The CDR3 DNA has 45 bases and is translated from base 1. The junction shows trimming of 6 bases on V and 3 bases on J, and the gene matches do not reach 8 bases of it. From the germline V gene (reference sequence), CDR1 is DFQATT and CDR2 is SNEGSKA. The entry originates in a study of T cells in Graves' hyperthyroidism and ophthalmopathy (dated by TCRdb to the late 2010s). Background for the entire study: Peripheral blood was collected at initial diagnosis, before any treatment. Prospective prediction of ophthalmopathy was tested in an independent validation cohort of 18 to 20 hyperthyroidism patients and roughly 16 patients who later progressed to ophthalmopathy. To identify TCR V-J signatures that set the groups apart, the researchers used a discovery cohort of about a hundred patients, made up of roughly 40 with Graves' ophthalmopathy and some 60 with stable Graves' hyperthyroidism. According to the paper, TCR Vbeta CDR3 sequencing was carried out on approximately 140 peripheral blood samples, which came from fewer than 50 ophthalmopathy, some 73 hyperthyroidism and some 17 progressor patients. The roughly 94 discovery patients were randomly divided into training and test sets at a 7:3 ratio. In addition, the study compared T-cell repertoires in thyroid tissue and in blood from roughly 6 Graves' hyperthyroidism patients. After sampling, hyperthyroidism patients received methimazole starting at 30 mg daily, and ophthalmopathy patients received high-dose intravenous methylprednisolone.

The TCR beta CDR3 regions were amplified from RNA transcripts. The first round of RT-PCR for the TCR CDR3 was performed with the HTBI primer set and the Qiagen OneStep RT-PCR kit. A second multiplex PCR round built the libraries, followed by size selection and purification. Libraries were sequenced paired-end with 100 bp reads on an Illumina HiSeq2000. For the original study's pipeline: SOAPnuke was used to process the raw data, throwing out any read that contained adapters or uncalled bases, had a mean Phred below 15, or lacked an exact constant-primer or identifier match. High-quality paired reads were merged with COPE v1.2.5, and unique nucleotide sequences were defined as clonotypes. MiTCR v1.1 was used to align the clonotypes against IMGT TRBV, TRBD and TRBJ reference segments. The analysis included only V-J combinations with a frequency above 0.0001, which together covered approximately 99% of the repertoires. A TCS score was defined as the ratio of F50 (clonal expansion) to E x V (chaos), with BLOSUM62-based TCRdist applied between CDR3 peptides within each V-J. Welch's t-statistics and random forest reduced just over 500 V-J features to 10 to 15, which were used in a naive Bayes classifier (R e1071). TCRdb took the public reads, trimmed them with fastp at Q25, ran MiXCR for clone calling and kept in-frame beta chains. Each CDR3 protein gets just one entry, which takes the most common genes and DNA from the rows behind it. TCRdb's processing, not the authors', yielded these V and J calls. A total of some 460,000 distinct CDR3 sequences appear in this sample, 15% to 18% of them only once. Over 12% of the sample lies in the top ten.

What the research found in general, with its limitations: No statistical method was used to set the sample size in advance, and investigators knew the group allocation. Blood samples also contained most of the expanded thyroid clonotypes (frequency above 0.001), which suggests that blood repertoires may reflect thyroid immune responses. A model built on a 13 V-J signature distinguished ophthalmopathy from stable hyperthyroidism, reaching 85% to 90% sensitivity and 81.08% specificity in cross-validation and 80%/75% in testing. In validation, the model predicted progression to ophthalmopathy with 55% to 71% sensitivity and around 72% specificity, a median of 6.5 months before onset.

Stable Graves' hyperthyroidism was defined as the absence of progression to ophthalmopathy over 18 months of follow-up. The hyperthyroidism patients were between 18 and 65 years old and newly diagnosed, with a disease duration of less than 2 months. Exclusion was applied to patients with uncontrolled infections, other autoimmune diseases, pregnancy or lactation. Diagnoses were established on the basis of clinical symptoms, serum thyroxine and TRAb, thyroid ultrasound, and orbital computed tomography. PBMCs were isolated from more than 8 ml of fresh peripheral blood by Ficoll-Paque density gradient centrifugation. Trizol reagent was used to extract total RNA, and RNA quality was then checked on an Agilent 2100 Bioanalyzer.

The receptor comes from a woman aged 18-29 years with Graves' hyperthyroidism. Sequenced material: blood. The rearranged segments are TRBV20-1 and TRBJ2-7; TRBD2 matches 13 bases in the middle. The base sequence is TGCAGTGCCAAACGAGGACTAGCGGGAGTCTACGAGCAGTACTTC. This yields the protein CSAKRGLAGVYEQYF.